Shown below are 17 T cell receptor beta chains from a single sample sequenced in a study of cytomegalovirus exposure and HLA in healthy donors. Primers included in the PCR were 60 Vbeta and 13 Jbeta primers. The method was immunoSEQ multiplex PCR; TCRdb's version includes in-frame clones alone and lacks a portion of them. The sample records 130,000 or so clones, over 65% being singletons. Material for sequencing was PBMCs. The origin of the receptors is a young man in good health and CMV-seronegative.

The V gene is TRBV5-6, the J gene TRBJ1-2, with TRBD1 as a possible D gene (6 bases). Trimming removed 4 bases at V and 5 bases at J, with 18 bases between. CDR1 and CDR2 from the germline V gene are SGHDT and YYEEEE. The CDR3 covers 15 residues. CDR3: CASSAGTGHGYGYTF. The CDR3 coding sequence is TGTGCCAGCAGCGCCGGGACGGGACACGGGTATGGCTACACCTTC.

The gene calls are TRBV5-4 and TRBJ2-1, with TRBD2 matching over 8 bases. This CDR3 is 17 amino acids long. Germline V CDR1 and CDR2: SGHNT, YYREEE (reference sequence). V gave up 3 bases and J gave up 4 bases; unmatched junction bases: 12. The CDR3, as DNA: TGTGCCAGCAGCTCCCACCTTGAGCGGGGGTATTACAATGAGCAGTTCTTC. This encodes CASSSHLERGYYNEQFF.

V usage is TRBV7-9 and J usage is TRBJ2-7; 9 nucleotides agree with TRBD1. Germline V gene data show CDR1 as SEHNR and CDR2 as FQNEAQ (reference sequence). Unmatched junction bases numbered 5, after V lost 5 bases and J lost 6 bases. This CDR3 region has 13 residues. The CDR3 here is CASSAGTGIEQYF. In DNA form, the CDR3 reads TGTGCCAGCAGCGCCGGGACAGGGATCGAGCAGTACTTC.

The chain couples TRBV20-1 to TRBJ2-7; possible D gene TRBD1, 5 bases. The V end was cut by 7 bases, the J end by 6 bases, with 10 bases between. The germline V gene has CDR1 DFQATT and CDR2 SNEGSKA (reference sequence). The CDR3 covers 10 residues. The CDR3 loop reads CSVERGEQYF. The CDR3 DNA reads TGCAGTGTGGAAAGGGGCGAGCAGTACTTC.

This clone was seen only a few times. The chain uses TRBV11-2 and TRBJ2-1; 8 nucleotides match TRBD1. From germline, CDR1 is SGHAT and CDR2 FQNNGV. With 5 bases clipped from V and 5 bases from J, the junction kept 14 bases outside the gene matches. CDR3 length equals 17 residues. The CDR3 bases are TGTGCCAGCAGCATCTGGACAGGGCTGGCCGCACACAATGAGCAGTTCTTC. Residues: CASSIWTGLAAHNEQFF.

The chain's CDR3 is CASSQDFDPRDYGYTF. In DNA, the CDR3 is TGTGCCAGCAGCCAAGATTTCGACCCACGGGACTATGGCTACACCTTC. The chain recombines TRBV4-2 with TRBJ1-2, with D uncertain. The CDR3 has 16 residues. Germline CDR1 reads LGHNA; CDR2 reads YNFKEQ. Trimming left V 0 bases short and J 3 bases short, with 14 bases between.

In the case of this clone: One junction end does not reproduce the germline sequence, and a read error may be involved. The same CDR3 arises from other DNA sequences in this sample as well. The genes are TRBV7-9 and TRBJ2-7; 7 positions agree with TRBD1. The CDR3 is 12 amino acids. From germline, CDR1 is SEHNR and CDR2 FQNEAQ (reference sequence). CDR3 in amino acids: CSSSRQGYEQYF. The CDR3 DNA reads TGTTCCAGCAGCCGACAGGGCTACGAGCAGTACTTC.

The chain uses TRBV19 and TRBJ2-6, with TRBD1 identical over 7 bases. This CDR3 region has 15 residues. The germline V gene has CDR1 LNHDA and CDR2 SQIVND (reference sequence). With 9 bases clipped from V and 5 bases from J, the junction kept 10 bases outside the gene matches. The CDR3 sequence is CASTTGDGRANVLTF. CDR3 DNA sequence: TGTGCCAGCACTACAGGGGATGGGAGGGCCAACGTCCTGACTTTC.

The chain combines TRBV6-6 with TRBJ1-1; the D is unclear. CDR1 is MNHNY, CDR2 SVGAGI, per germline (reference sequence). V lost 3 bases and J 6 bases, leaving 11 bases between the germline ends. The CDR3 totals 13 residues. The CDR3 DNA reads as TGTGCCAGCAGTTATATGAGTTCCGCTGAAGCTTTCTTT. This gives the protein CASSYMSSAEAFF.

This chain connects TRBV9 to TRBJ1-4; D perhaps matches TRBD1 (5 bases). Trimming pared 4 bases from V and 6 bases from J, leaving 19 bases between. This CDR3 has 16 residues. The V gene's germline CDR1 is SGDLS and CDR2 YYNGEE. The CDR3 DNA is TGTGCCAGCAGCCGCCTGGGGGGAGGGTTTGATGAAAAACTGTTTTTT. Protein sequence: CASSRLGGGFDEKLFF.

The chain recombines TRBV7-9 with TRBJ2-4, with TRBD2 as a possible D gene (7 bases). V dropped 2 bases and J dropped 0 bases, with 8 bases sitting between them. Germline CDR1 is SEHNR and CDR2 is FQNEAQ (reference sequence). This CDR3 is 15 amino acids long. CDR3 coding DNA: TGTGCCAGCAGCTTAAGGGGGGGAGCCAAAAACATTCAGTACTTC. Its translation: CASSLRGGAKNIQYF.

This clone was detected a few times. The chain combines TRBV5-1 with TRBJ2-3; D gene uncertain. The V and J ends lost 4 bases and 1 base respectively, with 4 bases between them. The CDR3 spans 12 residues. Germline CDR1 and CDR2: SGHRS and YFSETQ. The CDR3 loop is CASSPGTDTQYF. DNA of the CDR3: TGCGCCAGCAGCCCGGGCACAGATACGCAGTATTTT.

The rearrangement joins TRBV5-1 to TRBJ1-6; 12 positions agree with TRBD1. This CDR3 has 17 residues. Trimming removed 4 bases from V and 2 bases from J; junction bases left unmatched: 4. Germline V gene data show CDR1 as SGHRS and CDR2 as YFSETQ. The CDR3 bases are TGCGCCAGCAGCATTGGGACAGGGGGCCCCTATAATTCACCCCTCCACTTT. This sequence encodes CASSIGTGGPYNSPLHF.

This sequence joins TRBV13 and TRBJ2-3; a possible D gene is TRBD1 (6 bases). Between the trimmed V and J ends, which lost 5 bases and 5 bases, there was a span of 17 bases. This CDR3 has 15 residues. Germline V gives CDR1 PRHDT, CDR2 FYEKMQ (reference sequence). The chain's CDR3 is CASSLPSQGKDTQYF. CDR3 sequence (DNA): TGTGCCAGCAGCCTCCCATCCCAGGGGAAAGATACGCAGTATTTT.

This chain's CDR3 is CASSFHPGKYGYTF. The DNA for the CDR3 is TGTGCCAGCAGTTTCCACCCAGGGAAATATGGCTACACCTTC. The rearrangement joins TRBV6-5 to TRBJ1-2; weak D call: TRBD1 (5 bases). Germline CDR1 reads MNHEY; CDR2 reads SVGAGI. V lost 4 bases, J lost 5 bases, and 14 bases lay in between. This CDR3 spans 14 amino acids.

Only one count was recorded for this clone. The sample carries other DNA sequences with the same CDR3. The chain joins TRBV9 to TRBJ2-5; D unclear. Per the germline V gene, CDR1 is SGDLS and CDR2 is YYNGEE. Between the trimmed V and J ends, which lost 7 bases and 5 bases, there was a span of 18 bases. CDR3 length equals 14 residues. The chain's CDR3 is CASGIGSPGETQYF. The CDR3 DNA is TGTGCCAGCGGAATCGGGTCCCCCGGGGAGACCCAGTACTTC.

This CDR3 reads CASSEGVEQYF. CDR3 nucleotides: TGCGCCAGCAGTGAAGGGGTCGAGCAGTACTTC. The genes are TRBV10-1 and TRBJ2-7; TRBD1 is a possible D gene (5 bases). From germline, CDR1 is WNHNN and CDR2 SYGVQD (reference sequence). Trimming took off 3 bases at V and 6 bases at J, with 6 bases between the two ends. This CDR3 is 11 amino acids long.